This is a list of T cell receptor beta chains from one sample in a study of T cell responses to AZD1222 COVID-19 vaccine. The assay was immunoSEQ multiplex PCR, and TCRdb's table has in-frame clones only and misses some. The sample holds approximately 190,000 clones, 85% to 95% seen once. This material consisted of peripheral blood, taken on day 0 of AZD1222 vaccination. Receptor source: an adult in good health. Both conserved end residues are part of each CDR3. A D gene is named only where the DNA matches it firmly. Size tells how often a clone was seen (once, few, many) or the class of an expanded clone, and some rows leave it out.

>TRBV10-3|16|NA|NA|TRBJ2-3
TGTGCCATCAGTGAGTCGAAGCTAGCCAACACAGATACGCAGTATTTT
CAISESKLANTDTQYF
>TRBV5-6|18|TRBD2|once|TRBJ2-5
TGTGCCAGCAGCTCCGGACTAGCGGGGGCCTGGTACCAAGAGACCCAGTACTTC
CASSSGLAGAWYQETQYF
>TRBV6-2/TRBV6-3|11|NA|NA|TRBJ1-1
TGTGCCAGCAGTCATTGGGCAGAAGCTTTCTTT
CASSHWAEAFF
>TRBV27|14|NA|NA|TRBJ2-1
TGTGCCAGCAGTTACCAGGGCTCCTACAATGAGCAGTTCTTC
CASSYQGSYNEQFF
>TRBV9|15|TRBD2|NA|TRBJ2-1
TGTGCCAGCAGCCTTAGCGGGGGGGAATACAATGAGCAGTTCTTC
CASSLSGGEYNEQFF
>TRBV20-1|16|NA|NA|TRBJ1-5
TGCAGTGCTAGTCCTGGGGGGTCTGTCTCAGGGCAGCCCCAGCATTTT
CSASPGGSVSGQPQHF
>TRBV7-2|15|NA|NA|TRBJ1-6
TGTGCCAGCAGCTTGTACGGACTGATGGGTTCACCCCTCCACTTT
CASSLYGLMGSPLHF
>TRBV6-5|15|TRBD2|NA|TRBJ2-1
TGTGCCAGCACCTCAAGGACTAGCGCGGACGATGAGCAGTTCTTC
CASTSRTSADDEQFF
>TRBV6-5|14|NA|NA|TRBJ1-4
TGTGCCAGCAGACCGGCGGTAGTAGGGGAAAAACTGTTTTTT
CASRPAVVGEKLFF
>TRBV30|14|TRBD2|NA|TRBJ2-1
TGTGCCTGGAGTATCGGGACTAGCTTCAATGAGCAGTTCTTC
CAWSIGTSFNEQFF
>TRBV3-1/TRBV3-2|13|NA|NA|TRBJ1-2
TGTGCCAGCAGCCAAGTCGGGAACCATGGCTACACCTTC
CASSQVGNHGYTF
>TRBV10-3|13|TRBD2|NA|TRBJ2-1
TGTGCCATCAAGCGGGGGGTTGAGAATGAGCAGTTCTTC
CAIKRGVENEQFF
>TRBV7-2|14|NA|NA|TRBJ1-5
TGTGCCAGCAGTGGACAATATAGCAATCAGCCCCAGCATTTT
CASSGQYSNQPQHF